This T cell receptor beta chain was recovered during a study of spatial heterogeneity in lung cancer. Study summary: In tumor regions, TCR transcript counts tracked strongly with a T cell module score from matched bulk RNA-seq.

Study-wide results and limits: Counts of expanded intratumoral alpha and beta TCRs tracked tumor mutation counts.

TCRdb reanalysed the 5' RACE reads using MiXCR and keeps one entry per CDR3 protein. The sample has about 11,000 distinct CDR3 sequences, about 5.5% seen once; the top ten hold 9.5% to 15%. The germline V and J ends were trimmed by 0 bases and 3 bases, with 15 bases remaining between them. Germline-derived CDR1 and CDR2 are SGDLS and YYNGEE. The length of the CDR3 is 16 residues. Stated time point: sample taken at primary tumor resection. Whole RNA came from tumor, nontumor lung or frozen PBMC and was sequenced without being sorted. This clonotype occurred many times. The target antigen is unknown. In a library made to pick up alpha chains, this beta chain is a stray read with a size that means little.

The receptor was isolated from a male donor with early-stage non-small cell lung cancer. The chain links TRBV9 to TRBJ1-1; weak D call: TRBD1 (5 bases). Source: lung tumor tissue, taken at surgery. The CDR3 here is CASSVEVWGRHTEAFF. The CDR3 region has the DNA TGTGCCAGCAGCGTAGAAGTCTGGGGGAGGCACACTGAAGCTTTCTTT. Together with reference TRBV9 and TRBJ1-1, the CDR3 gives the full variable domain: DSGVTQTPKHLITATGQRVTLRCSPRSGDLSVYWYQQSLDQGLQFLIQYYNGEERAKGNILERFSAQQFPDLHSELNLSSLELGDSALYFCASSVEVWGRHTEAFFGQGTRLTVV.